The 3 T cell receptor beta chains in this list originate from one sample, sequenced in a study of blood T cell repertoires in COVID-19. Produced via immunoSEQ multiplex PCR; TCRdb's table is partial and in-frame only. The table lists around 210,000 clones, 70% to 90% of them singletons. Sequenced: peripheral blood. Receptors originate from a man aged 50 to 59 with COVID-19, enrolled during active disease.

V gene TRBV12-5 combines with J gene TRBJ1-1; TRBD1 agrees at 8 bases. Trimming cost V 5 bases and J 5 bases; bases outside gene matches: 4. This CDR3 region has 13 residues. Germline loops: CDR1 LGHNT, CDR2 FRNRAP. CDR3 loop: CASGGQGLTEAFF. CDR3 bases: TGTGCTAGTGGTGGACAGGGCTTGACTGAAGCTTTCTTT.

The rearrangement uses TRBV2 and TRBJ2-7, with TRBD2 identical over 16 bases. The CDR3 sequence is 13 residues long. Trimming removed 11 bases from V and 7 bases from J; junction bases left unmatched: 5. Germline V CDR1 and CDR2: SNHLY, FYNNEI. CDR3 bases: TGTGCCTGCGGGACTAGCGGGAGGGGAGAGCAGTACTTC. Translating gives CACGTSGRGEQYF. The variable domain in full, completed from reference TRBV2 and TRBJ2-7, reads EPEVTQTPSHQVTQMGQEVILRCVPISNHLYFYWYRQILGQKVEFLVSFYNNEISEKSEIFDDQFSVERPDGSNFTLKIRSTKLEDSAMYFCACGTSGRGEQYFGPGTRLTVT.

A few counts support this clone. The V call is TRBV30, the J call TRBJ2-2, with 9 bases aligning to TRBD1. V was pared by 5 bases and J by 3 bases, with 4 bases of the junction left unmatched. CDR3 length: 14 residues. Germline V lookup: CDR1 GTSNPN, CDR2 SVGIG (reference sequence). The DNA of the CDR3 is TGTGCCTGGGCAACAGGGGGCGACACCGGGGAGCTGTTTTTT. It translates to CAWATGGDTGELFF.